Below are 20 T cell receptor beta chains sequenced from a single sample in a study of blood T cells in healthy people across ages. It was with a sample-barcoded 5' primer and a J-beta primer mix that a second PCR of roughly 6 to 12 cycles was run. TCRdb independently ran MiXCR on the 5' RACE reads; one entry per CDR3 protein. The repertoire holds under 800,000 distinct CDR3 sequences, with roughly 47% as singletons. Sequencing was done on a sample of blood. These TCRs come from a woman in her sixties or seventies in good health.

This chain connects TRBV6-5 to TRBJ2-3, with a weak D call TRBD1 (5 bases). This CDR3 spans 13 amino acids. Deletions cut 5 bases from V and 3 bases from J, with 9 bases between. The germline gives CDR1 MNHEY, CDR2 SVGAGI. The CDR3 region is CASSAQGTDTQYF. Written as DNA, the CDR3 is TGTGCCAGCAGTGCCCAGGGAACAGATACGCAGTATTTT.

The J gene is TRBJ2-1, the V gene TRBV7-2; 8 nucleotides align to TRBD1. CDR3 size: 16 residues. Germline CDR1 and CDR2: SGHTA and FQGNSA. J was trimmed by 13 bases and V by 3 bases; bases with no gene match: 17. The CDR3 spells CASSLRQGWPQETQFF. The CDR3 bases are TGTGCCAGCAGCTTGCGACAGGGGTGGCCACAAGAGACCCAGTTCTTC.

This clonotype was counted many times. The V gene is TRBV5-1, the J gene TRBJ2-5, with D possibly matching TRBD2 (6 bases). Deletions cut 0 bases from V and 1 base from J, with 10 bases between. The CDR3 spans 15 residues. Germline V gene sequence: CDR1 SGHRS, CDR2 YFSETQ. Here the CDR3 reads CASSLATSSQETQYF. CDR3 coding DNA: TGCGCCAGCAGCTTGGCCACTAGCAGCCAAGAGACCCAGTACTTC.

There are a few counts of this clonotype. The V and J genes are TRBV6-5 and TRBJ1-5; 8 positions agree with TRBD1. J gave up 3 bases and V 10 bases, and 11 bases lay outside the gene matches. The CDR3 consists of 15 residues. Germline CDR1 reads MNHEY; CDR2 reads SVGAGI. CDR3 region: CATCRDRTFNQPQHF. CDR3 DNA: TGTGCCACCTGCCGGGACAGGACCTTCAATCAGCCCCAGCATTTT.

Note on this clonotype: This may arise from a read error, as a much more abundant clone is one base away. The chain has TRBV9 and TRBJ2-5, with 7 bases that match TRBD2. This CDR3 has 15 amino acids. The germline CDR1 and CDR2 sequences are SGDLS and YYNGEE. The V segment lost 3 bases and the J segment 11 bases; nucleotides outside the gene matches: 16. CDR3 amino acids: CASSAAGEINNEQYF. The DNA of the CDR3 is TGTGCCAGCAGCGCCGCGGGGGAGATCAACAATGAGCAGTACTTC.

The chain links TRBV12-3 or TRBV12-4 to TRBJ1-1, with TRBD1 identical over 11 bases. V dropped 5 bases and J dropped 0; count of bases not matched to a gene: 5. The CDR3 has 16 amino acids. The CDR3: CASSDGTGGLNTEAFF. As DNA, the CDR3 is TGTGCCAGCAGTGATGGGACAGGGGGTTTGAACACTGAAGCTTTCTTT.

CDR3 in amino acids: CASSVGGVSWGELFF. As DNA, the CDR3 is TGTGCCAGCAGCGTAGGCGGAGTGTCCTGGGGGGAGCTGTTTTTT. This sequence joins TRBV9 and TRBJ2-2; no clear D gene. This CDR3 has 15 amino acids. The ends were cut back, 0 bases at V and 8 bases at J, with 14 bases in the middle. CDR1 is SGDLS and CDR2 is YYNGEE in the germline V gene.

The V call is TRBV20-1, the J call TRBJ2-5; D unclear. The DNA matches TRBJ2-7 better at its end, which makes the J call doubtful. CDR1 and CDR2 from the germline V gene are DFQATT and SNEGSKA (reference sequence). CDR3 length equals 14 residues. CDR3 protein: CSARDQSTYYEQYF. The CDR3 bases are TGCAGTGCTAGAGATCAGTCAACCTACTACGAGCAGTACTTC.

The chain is built from TRBV6-2 or TRBV6-3 and TRBJ2-1, with D uncertain. Germline V gene data show CDR1 as MNHEY and CDR2 as SVGEGT. The V end lost 6 bases, the J end lost 3 bases, and 9 bases lay between the germline ends. The CDR3 consists of 13 residues. The CDR3 reads CASRKGVYNEQFF. Written as DNA, the CDR3 is TGTGCCAGCAGAAAAGGAGTCTACAATGAGCAGTTCTTC.

V usage is TRBV20-1 and J usage is TRBJ1-6, with TRBD1 identical over 8 bases. The germline V gene has CDR1 DFQATT and CDR2 SNEGSKA (reference sequence). This CDR3 is built from 14 residues. V shed 6 bases, J shed 8 bases, and the junction held 9 bases outside the gene matches. As DNA, the CDR3 is TGCAGTGCCAGGACCGACAGGGGAGATTCACCCCTCCACTTT. It encodes CSARTDRGDSPLHF.

This clonotype came up a few times. The V call is TRBV29-1, the J call TRBJ2-5; 9 bases align to TRBD1. V gave up 6 bases and J gave up 4 bases; unmatched junction bases: 12. CDR1 is SQVTM, CDR2 ANQGSEA, per germline. This CDR3 is 15 amino acids long. For the CDR3, the DNA is TGCAGCGTAATGAACTTACAGGGGGCCGGAGAGACCCAGTACTTC. Its translation: CSVMNLQGAGETQYF.

The gene calls are TRBV6-1 and TRBJ2-3, with TRBD2 matching 12 bases. This CDR3 has 14 amino acids. From germline, CDR1 is MNHNS and CDR2 SASEGT. V was pared by 4 bases and J by 4 bases, with 0 bases of the junction left unmatched. CDR3 in DNA: TGTGCCAGCAGTGGACTAGCGGGAGCAGATACGCAGTATTTT. It is translated as CASSGLAGADTQYF.

The chain combines TRBV4-3 with TRBJ1-4; D ambiguous. Trimming cost V 3 bases and J 8 bases, with 13 bases left between them. CDR1 and CDR2 (germline): LGHNA, YSLEER. The CDR3 is 14 amino acids. In DNA, the CDR3 is TGCGCCAGCAGCCAGAACAGTATAGGAGAAAAACTGTTTTTT. It yields the protein CASSQNSIGEKLFF.

The table lists this clonotype with a few counts. The chain links TRBV7-3 to TRBJ2-1; the match to TRBD2 covers 7 bases. V trimming: 2 bases; J trimming: 7 bases; junction bases outside the gene matches: 8. This CDR3 comprises 15 residues. Germline CDR1 is SGHTA and CDR2 is FQGTGA. The CDR3 coding sequence is TGTGCCAGCAGCTTAGGCGGGGGTCAAACAAATGAGCAGTTCTTC. Translation: CASSLGGGQTNEQFF.

The chain is built from TRBV28 and TRBJ1-2; 8 bases map to TRBD1. V lost 4 bases to trimming and J lost 6 bases; unmatched junction nucleotides: 13. The CDR3 loop spans 16 amino acids. Germline loops: CDR1 MDHEN, CDR2 SYDVKM. In DNA, the CDR3 is TGTGCCAGCAGTTATACAGGGGGGATTGCGGACGATGGCTACACCTTC. Translation: CASSYTGGIADDGYTF.

The CDR3 nucleotides are TGTGCCACTTCTAGGGGGGAGGAAGATACGCAGTATTTT. Encoded protein: CATSRGEEDTQYF. The chain employs TRBV10-3 and TRBJ2-3; D may match TRBD1 or TRBD2 (6 bases each). The germline CDR1 and CDR2 sequences are ENHRY and SYGVKD. This CDR3 contains 13 residues. V was shortened by 10 bases and J by 5 bases, with 16 bases between the two germline ends.

The sample holds many counts of this clonotype. CDR3 coding DNA: TGCGCCAGCAGCTTAACAGGGGCCGTAGAAGCTTTCTTT. Residues: CASSLTGAVEAFF. The chain recombines TRBV5-1 with TRBJ1-1, with TRBD1 matching over 7 bases. Germline CDR1 SGHRS, CDR2 YFSETQ. The CDR3 extends over 13 amino acids. V was clipped by 2 bases and J by 8 bases; unmatched bases: 6. The full variable domain, in which reference TRBV5-1 and TRBJ1-1 provide the parts outside the CDR3, is KAGVTQTPRYLIKTRGQQVTLSCSPISGHRSVSWYQQTPGQGLQFLFEYFSETQRNKGNFPGRFSGRQFSNSRSEMNVSTLELGDSALYLCASSLTGAVEAFFGQGTRLTVV.

A few counts support this clonotype. The rearrangement links TRBV28 to TRBJ2-1, with 8 bases fitting TRBD1. Looked up from germline, CDR1 is MDHEN and CDR2 is SYDVKM. There are 14 residues in the CDR3. J lost 8 bases, V lost 5 bases, and 8 bases had no gene match. The CDR3 loop reads CASSKAGGRYEQFF. The CDR3 nucleotides are TGTGCCAGCAGTAAGGCAGGGGGCAGATATGAGCAGTTCTTC.

This clonotype was picked up a small number of times. The chain links TRBV28 to TRBJ1-2; D is unclear. This CDR3 contains 13 residues. CDR1 is MDHEN, CDR2 SYDVKM, per germline. The V gene lost 7 bases and the J gene lost 4 bases, with 13 bases spanning the gap. The CDR3 is CASTSEEGYGYTF. The CDR3 nucleotides read TGTGCCAGCACATCGGAAGAAGGCTATGGCTACACCTTC.

The chain links TRBV27 to TRBJ2-3; possibly TRBD1 or TRBD2 for D (5 bases each). Trimming cost V 8 bases and J 7 bases, with 19 bases left between them. The CDR3 is 14 residues long. Germline V CDR1 and CDR2: MNHEY, SMNVEV (reference sequence). The CDR3 spells CASLGDGTAYTQYF. CDR3 bases: TGTGCCAGCCTCGGGGACGGCACCGCGTATACGCAGTATTTT.